This section outlines one TCR beta chain sequence together with its context. Its recognized antigen is unknown. No much larger clone is present one base from it, and per-base qualities are unavailable. A second Seattle source provided samples from volunteer blood donors who had recovered from COVID-19. The collaborating institutions used their own protocols to collect whole blood in K2EDTA tubes. Collaborator samples were shipped for TCRbeta analysis as frozen whole blood, isolated PBMCs, or DNA extracted from either sample type. TCRbeta CDR3 regions were amplified from genomic DNA using the immunoSEQ Assay, a bias-controlled multiplex PCR. As for how the authors treated the data: Nucleated cell counts per sample were estimated from amplification of reference gene primers within the assay. To quantify the absolute abundance of each unique TCRbeta CDR3 rearrangement, sequence reads were collapsed and filtered. For each sample, productive Simpson clonality was calculated as the square root of Simpson's diversity index over productive rearrangements. Entries here come from immuneACCESS through TCRdb and include only in-frame sequences with V and J called. Some clones fail to appear in such tables; in the studies checked, an unresolved V gene covers under half of the shortfall, and the cause of the remainder is unknown. V, J and clone size derive from that table, while D and trimming were established from the DNA sequence. For this sample there are a few hundred thousand clones; approximately 88% appear just once. The ten largest account for approximately 7.2% of the sample.

Measured from the cysteine to the phenylalanine, the CDR3 is 16 residues long. Here the CDR3 DNA is all that survives: 48 bases in frame from base 1. In the germline V gene, CDR1 corresponds to SGDLS and CDR2 to YYNGEE. V is shortened by 4 bases, J by 4 bases, and the region joining them spans 17 bases. The data originate from a study of blood T cell repertoires in COVID-19 (TCRdb year 2020). Background for the entire study: Samples from collaborators originated in the United States, Italy and Spain and spanned both the acute and convalescent phases of COVID-19. HLA class I and class II types, where available, came from metadata supplied by the sample provider rather than from assay-based typing. A de-identified subject ID, COVID-19 status, age in years and sex were almost always included in the sample metadata. Deeply sampled blood TCRbeta repertoires from subjects exposed to, actively infected with, or recovered from COVID-19 were included in the dataset. The material from the prospective study consisted of cDNA or gDNA derived from T cells, B-cell-depleted T cells, or PBMCs. Samples were obtained from the ongoing ImmuneRACE study (first 160 participants) and from approximately 1,200 subjects provided by 6 global collaborators. The repertoires were released in a freely available public database intended as a resource for research on the immune response to SARS-CoV-2.

What the research found in general, with its limitations: The quantity of clinical and demographic metadata differed by source and by participant and was supplied without curation.

The chain employs TRBV9 and TRBJ2-2; TRBD2 is a possible D gene, resting on 5 matching bases. The clonotype comes from a woman in her 30s who had recovered from COVID-19. Input material: peripheral blood. The CDR3 region has the sequence CASSPWSGGGTGELFF. The nucleotides are TGTGCCAGCAGCCCTTGGAGTGGAGGCGGCACCGGGGAGCTGTTTTTT.